The 31 T cell receptor beta chains reported below all come from one sample, sequenced in a study of vaccination effects on CD4 cells after COVID-19. After expansion with viral peptide pools in the ViraFEST assay, antigen-specific CD4+ T cells were sequenced. Having been cultured for around ten days, the cells underwent CD4+ T cell isolation. Everyone in the study got two shots of either the BNT162b2 or mRNA-1273 vaccine. For these TCRs, the target antigens are not known. Only in-frame clones appear in the TCRdb table, and some are missing; sequencing was by immunoSEQ multiplex PCR. The data show tens of thousands of clones, around 81% seen once. The sample consisted of CD4+ T cells from PBMCs cultured with SARS-CoV-2 spike peptides, taken after COVID-19 vaccination. The origin of the receptors is a human donor who received a COVID-19 vaccine. Some clones in this sample may be carry-over from other donors' samples.

The chain employs TRBV30 and TRBJ1-1, with D hard to call. The CDR3 covers 13 residues. V was cut by 1 base and J by 0 bases, with 6 bases left in between. The germline gives CDR1 GTSNPN, CDR2 SVGIG (reference sequence). The CDR3 loop reads CAWSASLNTEAFF. The CDR3 DNA follows: TGTGCCTGGAGTGCCTCCTTGAACACTGAAGCTTTCTTT.

In this sample, this clone is medium-sized. The chain joins TRBV30 to TRBJ1-3; D possibly corresponds to TRBD1 (5 bases). V was shortened by 4 bases and J by 0 bases, with 19 bases between the two germline ends. The CDR3 spans 17 residues. Per the germline V gene, CDR1 is GTSNPN and CDR2 is SVGIG (reference sequence). CDR3 bases: TGTGCCTGGAAAACAGGAGGGACGTCGAGCTCTGGAAACACCATATATTTT. It translates to CAWKTGGTSSSGNTIYF.

The chain has TRBV10-3 and TRBJ1-1; 11 bases agree with TRBD1. V shed 4 bases and J 1 base; nucleotides not matched to a gene: 2. Germline CDR1 ENHRY, CDR2 SYGVKD. The CDR3 is 15 amino acids. The CDR3 DNA sequence: TGTGCCATCAGTGTAGGGACAGGGGGGAACACTGAAGCTTTCTTT. This translates into CAISVGTGGNTEAFF.

CDR3 sequence (DNA): TGTGCCAGTAGTATGGTGGCAGGGACGTTGACGACCCAGTACTTC. Translated, it gives CASSMVAGTLTTQYF. The V and J genes are TRBV19 and TRBJ2-5; D might be TRBD1 or TRBD2, each matching 5 bases. Germline V lookup: CDR1 LNHDA, CDR2 SQIVND (reference sequence). The V and J ends lost 3 bases and 7 bases respectively, with 18 bases between them. CDR3 length: 15 residues.

Written as DNA, the CDR3 is TGCGCCAGCAGCTTGGTGCAGAGCACAGATACGCAGTATTTT. Translated, it gives CASSLVQSTDTQYF. V gene TRBV5-1 combines with J gene TRBJ2-3; D uncertain. The CDR3 runs 14 residues. Trimming left V 0 bases short and J 0 bases short, with 5 bases between. Germline V gene data show CDR1 as SGHRS and CDR2 as YFSETQ. The full variable domain, with the rest looked up from reference TRBV5-1 and TRBJ2-3, is KAGVTQTPRYLIKTRGQQVTLSCSPISGHRSVSWYQQTPGQGLQFLFEYFSETQRNKGNFPGRFSGRQFSNSRSEMNVSTLELGDSALYLCASSLVQSTDTQYFGPGTRLTVL.

The table lists this clone with a count of one. The chain employs TRBV5-1 and TRBJ2-1; possible D gene TRBD2, 6 bases. The CDR3 totals 16 residues. CDR1 is SGHRS and CDR2 is YFSETQ in the germline V gene. The V gene lost 1 base and the J gene lost 0 bases, with 11 bases spanning the gap. In DNA, the CDR3 is TGCGCCAGCAGCTTGAGTAGCGGAAGCTCCTACAATGAGCAGTTCTTC. Translating gives CASSLSSGSSYNEQFF.

The chain uses TRBV2 and TRBJ1-5; 8 bases are a match to TRBD1. Germline V gene data show CDR1 as SNHLY and CDR2 as FYNNEI. CDR3 size: 17 residues. Trimming took 4 bases from V and 0 from J; bases not matched to a gene: 8. The CDR3 DNA follows: TGTGCCAGCAGTGTCGGACAGGGTCTTAATAGCAATCAGCCCCAGCATTTT. Amino acid sequence: CASSVGQGLNSNQPQHF.

CDR3 nucleotide sequence: TGCGCCAGCAGCTTGAGAAGCTCTGGAAACACCATATATTTT. Residues: CASSLRSSGNTIYF. This chain links TRBV5-1 with TRBJ1-3; D gene ambiguous. Germline V gene lookup returns CDR1 SGHRS and CDR2 YFSETQ. Trimming stripped 1 base from V and 0 bases from J, with 5 bases between. The CDR3 runs 14 residues.

CDR3 in DNA: TGTGCCAGCAGTTTGCGACAGCCCACCGGGGAGCTGTTTTTT. Protein product: CASSLRQPTGELFF. This rearrangement joins TRBV28 to TRBJ2-2; maybe TRBD1 (5 bases). The germline V gene has CDR1 MDHEN and CDR2 SYDVKM. This CDR3 is built from 14 residues. Trimming cost V 3 bases and J 4 bases, with 9 bases left between them.

This clone was seen a few times. This rearrangement joins TRBV5-6 to TRBJ2-1; D may be TRBD1 (5 bases). The V end lost 3 bases, the J end lost 6 bases, and 13 bases lay between the germline ends. This CDR3 spans 14 amino acids. Germline V CDR1 and CDR2: SGHDT, YYEEEE. As DNA, the CDR3 is TGTGCCAGCAGCTCGGCAGGGTGGCTCAATGAGCAGTTCTTC. It yields the protein CASSSAGWLNEQFF.

This clone was seen a few times. The rearrangement uses TRBV15 and TRBJ1-2; perhaps TRBD1 as D (5 bases). This CDR3 comprises 14 residues. V lost 0 bases, J lost 8 bases, and 13 bases lay in between. Germline V gene data show CDR1 as LNHNV and CDR2 as YYDKDF (reference sequence). CDR3 nucleotides: TGTGCCACCAGCAGAGAAGGGCAGGGAAGAGGCTACACCTTC. This sequence encodes CATSREGQGRGYTF.

This sequence joins TRBV5-1 and TRBJ1-4; TRBD1 matches 11 bases. Germline CDR1 reads SGHRS; CDR2 reads YFSETQ. This CDR3 is 15 amino acids long. With V trimmed by 6 bases and J by 0 bases, 1 base remained unmatched. The CDR3 DNA reads TGCGCCAGCAAGGGACAGGGGGCAACTAATGAAAAACTGTTTTTT. This translates into CASKGQGATNEKLFF.

The chain carries TRBV3-1 (or the pseudogene TRBV3-2) and TRBJ2-1, with TRBD1 identical over 8 bases. Per the germline V gene, CDR1 is LGHDT and CDR2 is YNNKEL (reference sequence). V lost 5 bases, J lost 2 bases, and 5 bases stayed unmatched. The length of the CDR3 is 15 residues. The CDR3 reads CASSIGQGTYNEQFF. CDR3 bases: TGTGCCAGCAGCATCGGACAGGGAACCTACAATGAGCAGTTCTTC.

The V gene is TRBV6-5, the J gene TRBJ1-4; a possible D gene is TRBD1 (5 bases). Germline CDR1 and CDR2: MNHEY and SVGAGI. This CDR3 has 14 amino acids. V was clipped by 5 bases and J by 0 bases, with 7 bases between them. The CDR3 DNA reads as TGTGCCAGCAGTAGACAGTCAACTAATGAAAAACTGTTTTTT. Encoded protein: CASSRQSTNEKLFF.

The chain employs TRBV3-1 (or the pseudogene TRBV3-2) and TRBJ1-4, with D unresolved. Trimming removed 2 bases from V and 8 bases from J, with 12 bases in between. This CDR3 spans 14 amino acids. Germline CDR1 LGHDT, CDR2 YNNKEL (reference sequence). In nucleotides, the CDR3 is TGTGCCAGCAGCCAAAACACCCCAGAAGAAAAACTGTTTTTT. It specifies CASSQNTPEEKLFF.

The rearrangement links TRBV5-4 to TRBJ2-1; perhaps D is TRBD1 or TRBD2 (5 bases each). This CDR3 is built from 11 residues. V gave up 2 bases and J gave up 10 bases, with 7 bases separating them. Germline V CDR1 and CDR2: SGHNT, YYREEE (reference sequence). DNA for the CDR3: TGTGCCAGCAGCTTTGGGGGAGAGCAGTTCTTC. It codes for CASSFGGEQFF.

The chain couples TRBV5-6 to TRBJ1-1; D is perhaps TRBD1 (6 bases). Trimming pared 0 bases from V and 0 bases from J, leaving 12 bases between. The CDR3 runs to 16 residues. Germline V CDR1 and CDR2: SGHDT, YYEEEE. For the CDR3, the DNA is TGTGCCAGCAGCTTGGTTGGACAGCCCATGAACACTGAAGCTTTCTTT. The encoded protein is CASSLVGQPMNTEAFF.

The chain combines TRBV6-5 with TRBJ1-2, with D perhaps TRBD1 (6 bases). Germline V gives CDR1 MNHEY, CDR2 SVGAGI. V gave up 0 bases and J gave up 4 bases, with 9 bases separating them. The CDR3 covers 14 residues. CDR3 residues: CASSYSGGPYGYTF. The CDR3 nucleotides are TGTGCCAGCAGTTACTCTGGGGGCCCCTATGGCTACACCTTC.

The chain recombines TRBV7-9 with TRBJ2-2; no clear D gene. The CDR3 is 15 residues long. V shed 1 base and J shed 4 bases, with 10 bases lying between them. The germline V gene encodes CDR1 SEHNR and CDR2 FQNEAQ (reference sequence). For the CDR3, the DNA is TGTGCCAGCAGCTTAGGGGCAGGTGTCACCGGGGAGCTGTTTTTT. Protein: CASSLGAGVTGELFF.

The chain couples TRBV2 to TRBJ2-7; D gene ambiguous. The CDR3 totals 13 residues. Germline values: CDR1 SNHLY, CDR2 FYNNEI. Trimming removed 4 bases from V and 5 bases from J, with 12 bases in between. The CDR3 reads CASSVRSQHEQYV. In DNA form, the CDR3 reads TGTGCCAGCAGTGTTCGTTCCCAGCACGAGCAGTACGTC.

The chain recombines TRBV6-5 with TRBJ1-5; D is possibly TRBD1 (6 bases). This CDR3 has 14 residues. Germline V gives CDR1 MNHEY, CDR2 SVGAGI. The germline V and J ends were trimmed by 6 bases and 2 bases, with 11 bases remaining between them. The CDR3 here is CASRPTGRNQPQHF. CDR3 nucleotides: TGTGCCAGCAGACCCACAGGGCGCAATCAGCCCCAGCATTTT.

The chain carries TRBV5-1 and TRBJ2-5, with a tentative D call TRBD1 (6 bases). Trimming shortened V by 0 bases and J by 5 bases, and 17 bases separated the two germline ends. CDR1 is SGHRS and CDR2 is YFSETQ in the germline V gene. The CDR3 extends over 16 amino acids. CDR3 loop: CASSLAPSGAVETQYF. In DNA, the CDR3 is TGCGCCAGCAGCTTGGCCCCTTCAGGGGCCGTGGAGACCCAGTACTTC.

This chain links TRBV7-9 with TRBJ2-1; tentatively, D is TRBD1 (6 bases). Trimming cost V 5 bases and J 10 bases, with 15 bases left between them. CDR3 length: 13 amino acids. Germline loops: CDR1 SEHNR, CDR2 FQNEAQ (reference sequence). CDR3 protein: CASSIAGVSEQFF. CDR3 coding DNA: TGTGCCAGCAGCATCGCAGGGGTTTCGGAGCAGTTCTTC.

This clone has just a few counts. The rearrangement uses TRBV6-5 and TRBJ2-1; TRBD1 agrees at 7 bases. The CDR3 runs to 16 residues. Germline CDR1 reads MNHEY; CDR2 reads SVGAGI. V was pared by 3 bases and J by 0 bases, with 5 bases of the junction left unmatched. CDR3: CASSYRGPVSYNEQFF. CDR3 coding DNA: TGTGCCAGCAGTTATAGGGGGCCCGTCTCCTACAATGAGCAGTTCTTC.

This chain links TRBV5-1 with TRBJ1-3; a possible D gene is TRBD1 (5 bases). CDR3 length: 16 amino acids. CDR1 and CDR2 from the germline V gene are SGHRS and YFSETQ. The V end lost 0 bases, the J end lost 0 bases, and 10 bases lay between the germline ends. The CDR3 reads CASSLGGTASGNTIYF. The CDR3 DNA follows: TGCGCCAGCAGCTTGGGAGGGACCGCCTCTGGAAACACCATATATTTT.

The chain is built from TRBV4-3 and TRBJ2-2; 7 bases map to TRBD1. The V segment lost 0 bases and the J segment 1 base; nucleotides outside the gene matches: 2. The CDR3 loop spans 16 amino acids. The germline CDR1 and CDR2 sequences are LGHNA and YSLEER. The CDR3 nucleotides are TGCGCCAGCAGCCAAGAAGGGGGCTTGAACACCGGGGAGCTGTTTTTT. Its translation is CASSQEGGLNTGELFF.

This sequence joins TRBV5-6 and TRBJ1-4, with TRBD1 identical over 9 bases. The CDR3 length is 15 residues. Germline CDR1 reads SGHDT; CDR2 reads YYEEEE. The V gene end was trimmed by 4 bases and the J gene end by 8 bases; junction bases not matched to a gene: 9. The CDR3 DNA reads as TGTGCCAGCAGCCCTCGGACAGGGGAGGGAGAAAAACTGTTTTTT. Translation: CASSPRTGEGEKLFF.

This sequence joins TRBV7-2 and TRBJ2-3, with 9 bases fitting TRBD2. CDR1 and CDR2 from the germline V gene are SGHTA and FQGNSA. This CDR3 is 16 amino acids long. V gave up 1 base and J gave up 2 bases; unmatched junction bases: 4. The DNA of the CDR3 is TGTGCCAGCAGCTTAGGTGGCGGGGGGGCCACAGATACGCAGTATTTT. This sequence encodes CASSLGGGGATDTQYF.

The rearrangement uses TRBV30 and TRBJ1-3; D is ambiguous. The germline gives CDR1 GTSNPN, CDR2 SVGIG (reference sequence). Trimming took off 0 bases at V and 9 bases at J, with 6 bases between the two ends. The CDR3 is 11 residues long. CDR3 region: CAWSVQSTIYF. The CDR3 bases are TGTGCCTGGAGTGTACAAAGCACCATATATTTT.

V gene TRBV3-1 (or the pseudogene TRBV3-2) combines with J gene TRBJ2-7; D gene unclear. Trimming pared 1 base from V and 2 bases from J, leaving 3 bases between. CDR3 length: 12 amino acids. CDR1 is LGHDT and CDR2 is YNNKEL in the germline V gene (reference sequence). The CDR3 reads CASSQGAYEQYV. The CDR3 DNA reads TGTGCCAGCAGCCAAGGGGCCTACGAGCAGTACGTC.

The DNA for the CDR3 is TGTGCCAGCAGCCGGGCCAGCAGGGAAGCTTTCTTT. This encodes CASSRASREAFF. V is TRBV3-1 (or the pseudogene TRBV3-2) and J is TRBJ1-1; D uncertain. CDR1 is LGHDT, CDR2 YNNKEL, per germline (reference sequence). Trimming took 4 bases from V and 8 from J, leaving 11 bases between them. This CDR3 is built from 12 residues.